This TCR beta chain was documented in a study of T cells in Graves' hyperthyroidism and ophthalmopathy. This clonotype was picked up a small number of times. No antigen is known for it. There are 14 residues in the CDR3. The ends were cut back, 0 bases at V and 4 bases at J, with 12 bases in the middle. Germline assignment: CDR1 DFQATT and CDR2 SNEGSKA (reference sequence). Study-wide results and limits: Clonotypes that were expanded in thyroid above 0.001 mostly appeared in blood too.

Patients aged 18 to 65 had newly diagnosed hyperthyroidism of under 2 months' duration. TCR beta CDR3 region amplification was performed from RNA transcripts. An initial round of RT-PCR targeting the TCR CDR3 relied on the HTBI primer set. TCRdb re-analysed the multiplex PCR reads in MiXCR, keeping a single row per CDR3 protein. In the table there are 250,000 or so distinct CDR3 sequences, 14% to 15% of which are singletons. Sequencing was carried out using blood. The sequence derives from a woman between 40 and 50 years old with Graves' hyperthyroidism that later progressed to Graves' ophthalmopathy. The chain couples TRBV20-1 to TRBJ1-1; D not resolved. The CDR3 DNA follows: TGCAGTGCTAGAGAGGCCGGAGGAGGCACTGAAGCTTTCTTT. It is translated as CSAREAGGGTEAFF.